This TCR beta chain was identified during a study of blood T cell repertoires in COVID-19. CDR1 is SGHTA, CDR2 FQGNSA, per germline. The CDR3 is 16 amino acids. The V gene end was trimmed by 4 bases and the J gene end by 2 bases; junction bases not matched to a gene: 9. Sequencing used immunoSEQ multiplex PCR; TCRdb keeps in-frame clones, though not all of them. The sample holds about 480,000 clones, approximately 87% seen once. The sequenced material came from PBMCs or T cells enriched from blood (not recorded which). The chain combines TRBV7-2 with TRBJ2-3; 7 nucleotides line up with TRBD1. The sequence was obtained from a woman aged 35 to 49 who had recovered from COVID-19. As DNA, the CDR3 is TGTGCCAGCAGCTGGACAGGCGGGTACAACACAGATACGCAGTATTTT. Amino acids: CASSWTGGYNTDTQYF.